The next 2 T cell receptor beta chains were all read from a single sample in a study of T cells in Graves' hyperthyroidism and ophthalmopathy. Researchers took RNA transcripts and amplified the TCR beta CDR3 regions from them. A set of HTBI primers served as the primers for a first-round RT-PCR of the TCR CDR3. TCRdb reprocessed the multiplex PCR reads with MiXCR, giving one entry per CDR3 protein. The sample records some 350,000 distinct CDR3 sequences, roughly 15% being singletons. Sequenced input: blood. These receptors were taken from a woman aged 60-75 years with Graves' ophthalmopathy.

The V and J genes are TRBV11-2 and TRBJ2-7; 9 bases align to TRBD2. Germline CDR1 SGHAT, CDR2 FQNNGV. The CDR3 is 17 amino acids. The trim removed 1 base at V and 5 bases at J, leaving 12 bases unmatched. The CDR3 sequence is CASSLVSSGSGSHEQYF. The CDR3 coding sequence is TGTGCCAGCAGCTTAGTGTCCTCCGGTAGCGGGAGCCACGAGCAGTACTTC.

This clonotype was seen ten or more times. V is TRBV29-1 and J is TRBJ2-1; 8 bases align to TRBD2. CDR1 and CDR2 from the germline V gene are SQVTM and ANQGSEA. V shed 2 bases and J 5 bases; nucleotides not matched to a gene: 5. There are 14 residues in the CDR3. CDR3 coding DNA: TGCAGCGTTGAAACCATAGCGGGACACAATGAGCAGTTCTTC. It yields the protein CSVETIAGHNEQFF.